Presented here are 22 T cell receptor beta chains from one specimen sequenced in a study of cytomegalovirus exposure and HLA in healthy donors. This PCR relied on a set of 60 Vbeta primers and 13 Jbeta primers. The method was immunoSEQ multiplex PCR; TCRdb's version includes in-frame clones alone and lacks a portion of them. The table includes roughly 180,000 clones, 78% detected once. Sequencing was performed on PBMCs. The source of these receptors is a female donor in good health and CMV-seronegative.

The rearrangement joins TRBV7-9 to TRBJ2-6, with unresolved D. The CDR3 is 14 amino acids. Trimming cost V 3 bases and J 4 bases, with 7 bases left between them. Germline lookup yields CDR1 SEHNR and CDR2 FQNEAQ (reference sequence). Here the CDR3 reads CASSFMRGANVLTF. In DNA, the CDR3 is TGTGCCAGCAGCTTTATGCGGGGGGCCAACGTCCTGACTTTC.

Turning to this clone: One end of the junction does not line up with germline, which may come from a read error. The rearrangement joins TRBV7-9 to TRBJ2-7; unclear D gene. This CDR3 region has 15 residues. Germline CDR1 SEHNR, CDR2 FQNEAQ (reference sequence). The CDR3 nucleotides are TGTTCCAGCAGACTTGTGGGTGACAACTCCTACGAGCAGTACTTC. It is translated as CSSRLVGDNSYEQYF. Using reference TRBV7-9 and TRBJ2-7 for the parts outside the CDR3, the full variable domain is DTGVSQNPRHKITKRGQNVTFRCDPISEHNRLYWYRQTLGQGPEFLTYFQNEAQLEKSRLLSDRFSAERPKGSFSTLEIQRTEQGDSAMYLCSSRLVGDNSYEQYFGPGTRLTVT.

CDR3 region: CASSEASQGRSPLHF. Here the CDR3 DNA reads TGTGCCAGCAGTGAAGCATCCCAGGGCAGGTCACCCCTCCACTTT. The rearrangement links TRBV6-1 to TRBJ1-6; D perhaps matches TRBD1 (5 bases). This CDR3 has 15 residues. Looked up from germline, CDR1 is MNHNS and CDR2 is SASEGT. V was shortened by 0 bases and J by 10 bases, with 13 bases between the two germline ends.

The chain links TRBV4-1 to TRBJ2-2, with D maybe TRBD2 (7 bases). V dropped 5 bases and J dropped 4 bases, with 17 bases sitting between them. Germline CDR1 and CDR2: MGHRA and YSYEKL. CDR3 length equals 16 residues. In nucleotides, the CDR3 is TGCGCCAGCAGCTACACTTTGGGGGGGCCCACCGGGGAGCTGTTTTTT. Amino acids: CASSYTLGGPTGELFF.

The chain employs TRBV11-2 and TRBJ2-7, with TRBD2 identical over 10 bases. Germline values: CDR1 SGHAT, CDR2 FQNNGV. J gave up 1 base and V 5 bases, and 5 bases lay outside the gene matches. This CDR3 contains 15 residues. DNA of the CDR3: TGTGCCAGCAGCCACGGACTAGCGGATTCCTACGAGCAGTACTTC. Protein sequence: CASSHGLADSYEQYF.

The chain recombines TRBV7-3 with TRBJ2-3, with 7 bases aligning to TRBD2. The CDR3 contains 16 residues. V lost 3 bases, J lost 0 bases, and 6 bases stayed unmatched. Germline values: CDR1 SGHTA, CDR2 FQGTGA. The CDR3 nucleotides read TGTGCCAGCAGCTTGTCGAGCGGGGTTAGCACAGATACGCAGTATTTT. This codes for CASSLSSGVSTDTQYF.

CDR3 amino acids: CASSINRGMNTEAFF. CDR3 DNA sequence: TGTGCCAGCTCAATTAACAGGGGTATGAACACTGAAGCTTTCTTT. This chain connects TRBV18 to TRBJ1-1, with TRBD1 matching over 7 bases. Losses at the gene ends were 5 bases for V and 0 bases for J; bases not matched to a gene: 6. CDR1 and CDR2 (germline): KGHSH, LQKENI. This CDR3 is built from 15 residues.

CDR3 nucleotides: TGTGCCAGCAGCTTAGCTCCTAGCGGGGGCTACGAGCAGTACTTC. This codes for CASSLAPSGGYEQYF. J is TRBJ2-7 and V is TRBV7-2; 10 bases map to TRBD2. The germline gives CDR1 SGHTA, CDR2 FQGNSA. With 0 bases clipped from V and 3 bases from J, the junction kept 2 bases outside the gene matches. CDR3 length equals 15 residues.

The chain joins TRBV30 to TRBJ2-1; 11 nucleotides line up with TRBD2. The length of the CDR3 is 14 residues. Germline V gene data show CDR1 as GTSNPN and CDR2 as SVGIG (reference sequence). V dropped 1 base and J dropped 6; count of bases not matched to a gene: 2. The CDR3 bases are TGTGCCTGGAGTGGACTAGCGGGATCCAATGAGCAGTTCTTC. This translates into CAWSGLAGSNEQFF.

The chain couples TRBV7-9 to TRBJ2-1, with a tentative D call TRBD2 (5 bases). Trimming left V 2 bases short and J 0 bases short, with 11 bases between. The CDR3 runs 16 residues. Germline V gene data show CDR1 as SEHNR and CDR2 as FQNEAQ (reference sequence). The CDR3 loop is CASSLSGVGSYNEQFF. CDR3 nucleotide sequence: TGTGCCAGCAGCTTAAGCGGTGTGGGCTCCTACAATGAGCAGTTCTTC.

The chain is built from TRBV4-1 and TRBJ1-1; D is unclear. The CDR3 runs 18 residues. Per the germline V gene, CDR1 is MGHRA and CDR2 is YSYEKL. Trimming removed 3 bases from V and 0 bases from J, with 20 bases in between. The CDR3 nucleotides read TGCGCCAGCAGCCATCAGGTAAAGACACCCCAAATGAACACTGAAGCTTTCTTT. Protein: CASSHQVKTPQMNTEAFF.

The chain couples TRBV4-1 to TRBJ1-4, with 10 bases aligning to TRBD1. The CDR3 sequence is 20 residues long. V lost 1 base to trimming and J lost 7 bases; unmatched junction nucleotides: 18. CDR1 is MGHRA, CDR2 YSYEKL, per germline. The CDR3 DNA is TGCGCCAGCAGCCAAGCCCCGGGACAGGGGCTAGTACGTATTAGTGAAAAACTGTTTTTT. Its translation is CASSQAPGQGLVRISEKLFF.

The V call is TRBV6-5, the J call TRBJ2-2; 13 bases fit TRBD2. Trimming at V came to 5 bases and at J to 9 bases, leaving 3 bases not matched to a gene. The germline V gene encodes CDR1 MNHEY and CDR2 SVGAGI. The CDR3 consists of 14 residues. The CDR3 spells CASSTGLAGRELFF. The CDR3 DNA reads TGTGCCAGCAGTACGGGACTAGCGGGGCGGGAGCTGTTTTTT.

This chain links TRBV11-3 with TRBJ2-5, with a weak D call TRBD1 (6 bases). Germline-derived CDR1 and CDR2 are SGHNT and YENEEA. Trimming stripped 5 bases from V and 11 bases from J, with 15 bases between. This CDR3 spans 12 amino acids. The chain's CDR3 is CASSQTHRVQYF. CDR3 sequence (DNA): TGTGCCAGCAGCCAAACCCACAGGGTACAGTACTTC.

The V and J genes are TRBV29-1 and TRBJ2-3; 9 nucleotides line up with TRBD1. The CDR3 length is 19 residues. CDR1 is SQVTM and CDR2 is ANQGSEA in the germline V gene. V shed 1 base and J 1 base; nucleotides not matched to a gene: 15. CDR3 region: CSVEVYGTGWAWGTDTQYF. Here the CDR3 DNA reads TGCAGCGTTGAAGTTTACGGGACAGGGTGGGCGTGGGGCACAGATACGCAGTATTTT.

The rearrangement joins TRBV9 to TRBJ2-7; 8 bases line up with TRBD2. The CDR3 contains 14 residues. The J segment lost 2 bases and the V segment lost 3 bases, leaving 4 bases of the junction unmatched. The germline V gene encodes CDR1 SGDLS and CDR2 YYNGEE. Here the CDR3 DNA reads TGTGCCAGCAGCGAGAGCGGGAGCCCCTACGAGCAGTACTTC. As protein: CASSESGSPYEQYF.

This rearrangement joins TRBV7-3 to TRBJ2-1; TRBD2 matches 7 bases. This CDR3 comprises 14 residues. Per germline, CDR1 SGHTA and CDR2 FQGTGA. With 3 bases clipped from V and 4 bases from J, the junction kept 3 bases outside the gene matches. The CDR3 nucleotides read TGTGCCAGCAGCTTGTCTAGCGGATACAATGAGCAGTTCTTC. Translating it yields CASSLSSGYNEQFF.

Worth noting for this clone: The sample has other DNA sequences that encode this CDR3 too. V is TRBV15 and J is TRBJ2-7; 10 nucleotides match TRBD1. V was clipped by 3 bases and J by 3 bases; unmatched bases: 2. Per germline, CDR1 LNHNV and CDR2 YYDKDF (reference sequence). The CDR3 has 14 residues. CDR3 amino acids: CATSRDRGSYEQYF. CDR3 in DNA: TGTGCCACCAGCAGGGACAGGGGGAGCTACGAGCAGTACTTC.

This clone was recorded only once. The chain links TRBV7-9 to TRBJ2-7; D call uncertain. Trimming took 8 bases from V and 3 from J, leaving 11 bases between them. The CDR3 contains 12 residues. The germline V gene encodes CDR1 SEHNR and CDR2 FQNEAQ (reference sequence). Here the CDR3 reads CASEIRDYEQYF. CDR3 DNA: TGTGCCAGCGAGATAAGAGACTACGAGCAGTACTTC.

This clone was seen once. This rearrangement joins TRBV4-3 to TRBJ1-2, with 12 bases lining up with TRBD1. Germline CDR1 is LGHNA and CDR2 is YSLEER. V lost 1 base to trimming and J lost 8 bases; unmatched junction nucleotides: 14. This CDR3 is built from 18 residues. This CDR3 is CASSQAPSPGQGAEGYTF. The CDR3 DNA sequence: TGCGCCAGCAGCCAAGCCCCCAGTCCGGGACAGGGGGCGGAAGGCTACACCTTC.

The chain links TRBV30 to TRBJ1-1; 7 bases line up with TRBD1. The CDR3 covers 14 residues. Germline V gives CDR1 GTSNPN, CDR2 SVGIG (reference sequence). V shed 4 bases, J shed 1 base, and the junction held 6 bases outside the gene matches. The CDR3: CAWITGAPNTEAFF. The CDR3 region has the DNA TGTGCCTGGATCACAGGGGCCCCGAACACTGAAGCTTTCTTT.

The CDR3 is CASSYSVGGNEKLFF. For the CDR3, the DNA is TGTGCCAGCAGTTACTCGGTGGGGGGGAATGAAAAACTGTTTTTT. The chain couples TRBV6-5 to TRBJ1-4; tentative D call: TRBD1 (5 bases). There are 15 residues in the CDR3. Germline values: CDR1 MNHEY, CDR2 SVGAGI. V gave up 0 bases and J gave up 5 bases, with 10 bases separating them.